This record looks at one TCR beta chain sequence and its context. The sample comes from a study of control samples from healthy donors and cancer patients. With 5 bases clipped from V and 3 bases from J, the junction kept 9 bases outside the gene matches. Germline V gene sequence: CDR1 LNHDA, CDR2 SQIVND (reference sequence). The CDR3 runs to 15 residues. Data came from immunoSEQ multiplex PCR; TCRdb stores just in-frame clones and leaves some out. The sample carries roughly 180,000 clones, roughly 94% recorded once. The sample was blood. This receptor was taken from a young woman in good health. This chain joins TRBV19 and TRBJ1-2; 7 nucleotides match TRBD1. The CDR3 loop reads CASSPTPGTDYGYTF. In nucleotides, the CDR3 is TGTGCCAGTAGTCCCACCCCCGGGACAGACTATGGCTACACCTTC.